The 17 T cell receptor beta chains given below trace back to one sample, sequenced in a study of tumor-infiltrating lymphocytes in primary liver carcinoma. Constant-region priming of approximately 500 ng total RNA yielded TCR beta cDNA. Libraries of TCR beta came from three nested multiplex PCR rounds with slightly modified ARM-PCR. TRBV1-TRBV30 forward and Cbeta reverse primers drove the first two approximately 10-cycle rounds. TCRdb used MiXCR to reprocess the multiplex PCR reads, holding one entry per CDR3 protein. The sample has 90,000 to 100,000 distinct CDR3 sequences; almost 70% are singletons. The source material, roughly 18-31 mg of unsorted bulk tissue, was used to co-extract RNA and DNA. Source material: liver tumor tissue from sampling region 5. Subset denoted: tumor region T5, tumor centre. These receptor sequences come from a woman aged 55 to 70 with primary liver carcinoma and hepatitis B virus infection.

Note on this clonotype: The junction shows a germline mismatch at one end, possibly a read error. The V gene is TRBV11-2, the J gene TRBJ2-2; a possible D gene is TRBD2 (5 bases). The CDR3 is 13 residues long. Germline CDR1 and CDR2: SGHAT and FQNNGV. CDR3 coding DNA: TGTGCCAGCAGCATAGATAAGACTGGGGAGCTGTTCTTT. Protein: CASSIDKTGELFF.

As concerns this clonotype: The germline gene is not matched at one end of the junction; a read error may be the cause. V is TRBV11-2 and J is TRBJ2-2, with a weak D call TRBD1 (6 bases). Germline V lookup: CDR1 SGHAT, CDR2 FQNNGV. The CDR3 runs to 13 residues. CDR3 residues: CAGSLRGIVELFF. CDR3 DNA sequence: TGTGCCGGCAGCTTAAGGGGGATCGTGGAACTGTTTTTT.

This clonotype was seen just once. One end of the junction is discordant with germline, which a read error may explain. CDR3 DNA: TGTGCCAGCAGCTTATCGTTTCGGCTGCTAGGGACAGATACGCAATATTTT. Amino acid sequence: CASSLSFRLLGTDTQYF. V and J are TRBV11-3 and TRBJ2-3, with 7 bases lining up with TRBD1. Germline loops: CDR1 SGHNT, CDR2 YENEEA. This CDR3 spans 17 amino acids.

In regard to this clonotype: An end of the junction differs from the germline gene, which may be a read error. This sequence joins TRBV11-3 and TRBJ2-1; D tentatively fits TRBD1 or TRBD2 (6 bases each). Germline CDR1 SGHNT, CDR2 YENEEA. CDR3 length equals 13 residues. DNA for the CDR3: TGTGCCAGCAGTGACGGGGGCCACAATGAACAGTTCTTC. Translated: CASSDGGHNEQFF.

With respect to this clonotype: One junction end disagrees with the germline gene, perhaps due to a read error. The chain links TRBV13 to TRBJ2-2; D might be TRBD1 or TRBD2, each matching 5 bases. The CDR3 covers 12 residues. Germline lookup yields CDR1 PRHDT and CDR2 FYEKMQ (reference sequence). The CDR3 protein is CAGARWTGELLF. The CDR3 DNA follows: TGTGCCGGGGCCAGGTGGACCGGGGAGCTGCTTTTT.

A note on this clonotype: The conserved final phenylalanine or tryptophan is absent from the CDR3, which likely points to a read error. This chain connects TRBV29-1 to TRBJ2-7; possibly TRBD1 for D (5 bases). Looked up from germline, CDR1 is SQVTM and CDR2 is ANQGSEA. This CDR3 is built from 13 residues. This CDR3 is CSVGQGFEYEQYL. Written as DNA, the CDR3 is TGCAGTGTGGGTCAGGGTTTTGAGTACGAGCAGTACTTA.

Regarding this clonotype: It is likely a read error, because the conserved phenylalanine at the end of the CDR3 is missing. The chain joins TRBV12-3 or TRBV12-4 to TRBJ2-3; 7 bases match TRBD2. There are 16 residues in the CDR3. The junction had 19 bases not matched to a gene; V was cut back by 5 bases and J by 11 bases. The CDR3 coding sequence is TGTGCCAGCAGTGACGTGGGGCCAGGGAGGGCCTATAGGCAGTATTTG. This codes for CASSDVGPGRAYRQYL.

About this clonotype: An end of the junction does not agree with germline; a read error may underlie this. V usage is TRBV4-2 and J usage is TRBJ1-6; D is possibly TRBD1 (6 bases). The CDR3 runs to 17 residues. Germline V gene sequence: CDR1 LGHNA, CDR2 YNFKEQ. As DNA, the CDR3 is TGTGCCAGCAGGCAAGAAAGGGACACCCGATATGATACACCCCTCCACTTT. This gives the protein CASRQERDTRYDTPLHF.

With respect to this clonotype: This may be a read error: a much more frequent sequence differs by one nucleotide. The gene calls are TRBV29-1 and TRBJ2-7; D could derive from TRBD1 or TRBD2 (5 bases each). The germline CDR1 and CDR2 sequences are SQVTM and ANQGSEA. CDR3 length: 13 amino acids. Trimming removed 7 bases at V and 6 bases at J, with 19 bases between. DNA of the CDR3: TGCAGCGCTAGTTATAGACGGGGCTCCGAGCAGTACTTC. This translates into CSASYRRGSEQYF.

V gene TRBV11-2 combines with J gene TRBJ2-7, with 11 nucleotides matching TRBD1. V dropped 4 bases and J dropped 12; count of bases not matched to a gene: 20. The CDR3 length is 17 residues. Germline V CDR1 and CDR2: SGHAT, FQNNGV. In DNA form, the CDR3 reads TGTGCCAGCAGCTGGAACGCGGGACAGGGGGGCCGTTACGGGCGGTACTTC. Its translation: CASSWNAGQGGRYGRYF.

As for this clonotype: Being one base from a much bigger clone, this may be a read error. V is TRBV6-2 or TRBV6-3 and J is TRBJ1-5; no firm D call. Trimming shortened V by 5 bases and J by 8 bases, and 13 bases separated the two germline ends. The germline V gene encodes CDR1 MNHEY and CDR2 SVGEGT. The CDR3 covers 13 residues. The CDR3 loop reads CASSPSGNKPQHF. The CDR3 DNA reads TGTGCCAGCAGTCCCTCGGGAAATAAGCCCCAGCATTTT.

A note on this clonotype: The germline gene is not matched at one end of the junction; a read error may be the cause. In DNA, the CDR3 is TGTGCCAGCAGTTTGACCAGTAATCAGCCCCAGCAATTT. This gives the protein CASSLTSNQPQQF. The chain links TRBV12-3 or TRBV12-4 to TRBJ1-5; no clear D. The CDR3 is 13 residues long.

The genes are TRBV5-1 and TRBJ1-6, with TRBD1 as a possible D gene (6 bases). The CDR3 length is 13 residues. Germline-derived CDR1 and CDR2 are SGHRS and YFSETQ. The V end was cut by 4 bases, the J end by 10 bases, with 12 bases between. CDR3 in amino acids: CASSHREDSPLHF. CDR3 sequence (DNA): TGCGCCAGCAGCCACAGGGAGGACTCACCCCTCCACTTT.

For this clonotype: This may be a read error, as it is one base from a much larger clone. V is TRBV5-1 and J is TRBJ2-7; TRBD1 might be the D (5 bases). CDR1 and CDR2 from the germline V gene are SGHRS and YFSETQ. The CDR3 consists of 14 residues. V was cut by 0 bases and J by 4 bases, with 11 bases left in between. The chain's CDR3 is CASSLARGVYEQYF. Written as DNA, the CDR3 is TGCGCCAGCAGCTTGGCAAGGGGTGTGTACGAGCAGTACTTC.

Comment on this clonotype: This CDR3 fails to terminate in the conserved phenylalanine or tryptophan, so it likely reflects a read error. The DNA is omitted, as the CDR3 cannot be located on it reliably, and the CDR3 follows TCRdb's listing. The V gene is TRBV4-1, the J gene TRBJ1-1. Germline CDR1 reads MGHRA; CDR2 reads YSYEKL. The CDR3 has 15 residues if both end residues are counted. The CDR3 reads CASSQSPGVDTEASI.

Remarks on this clonotype: The missing conserved phenylalanine or tryptophan at the end of this CDR3 makes a read error likely. This sequence joins TRBV4-1 and TRBJ1-3; D possibly corresponds to TRBD1 (6 bases). Germline values: CDR1 MGHRA, CDR2 YSYEKL. The CDR3 totals 16 residues. DNA for the CDR3: TGCGCCAGTAGCCCCGTGGACAGTGGCTCTGGAAACACCATATATTAT. This gives the protein CASSPVDSGSGNTIYY.

Notes on this clonotype: A much larger clone sits a single nucleotide away, making a read error possible. The chain employs TRBV4-2 and TRBJ1-2, with TRBD1 matching over 9 bases. Germline V gives CDR1 LGHNA, CDR2 YNFKEQ. CDR3 length equals 15 residues. This CDR3 reads CASIQPGTGNYGHTF. Written as DNA, the CDR3 is TGTGCCAGCATCCAACCCGGGACAGGGAACTATGGCCACACCTTC.